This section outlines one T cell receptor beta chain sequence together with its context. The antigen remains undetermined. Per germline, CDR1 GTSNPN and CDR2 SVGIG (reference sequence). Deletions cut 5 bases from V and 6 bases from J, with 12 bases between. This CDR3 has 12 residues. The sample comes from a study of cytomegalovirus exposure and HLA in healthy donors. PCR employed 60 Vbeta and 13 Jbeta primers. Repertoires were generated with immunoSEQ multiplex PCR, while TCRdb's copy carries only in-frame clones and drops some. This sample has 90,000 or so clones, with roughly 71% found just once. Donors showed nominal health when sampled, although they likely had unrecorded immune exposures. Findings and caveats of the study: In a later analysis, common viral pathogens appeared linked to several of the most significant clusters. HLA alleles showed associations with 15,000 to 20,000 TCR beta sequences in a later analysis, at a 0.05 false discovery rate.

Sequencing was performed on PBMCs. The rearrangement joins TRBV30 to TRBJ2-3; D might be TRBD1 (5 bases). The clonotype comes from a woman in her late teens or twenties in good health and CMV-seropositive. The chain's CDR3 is CAWGKGADTQYF. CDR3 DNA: TGTGCCTGGGGTAAAGGGGCGGATACGCAGTATTTT.